This TCR beta chain was recorded in a study of CD8+ T cells in alopecia areata. Germline-derived CDR1 and CDR2 are SQVTM and ANQGSEA. The CDR3 contains 13 residues. Deletions cut 7 bases from V and 4 bases from J, with 15 bases between. cDNA prepared by RNA extraction and subsequent reverse transcription served as the template for sequencing. The method was immunoSEQ multiplex PCR; TCRdb's version includes in-frame clones alone and lacks a portion of them. The sample includes 110,000 to 150,000 clones, about 47% of them seen just once. This chain joins TRBV29-1 and TRBJ2-3; perhaps TRBD1 as D (6 bases). The source of this sequence is a human donor with alopecia areata. The sequencing here drew on CD4+ T cells sorted from blood, taken at week 0. The CDR3 sequence: CSDLGGSADTQYF. The DNA for the CDR3 is TGCAGCGATCTAGGGGGTTCCGCAGATACGCAGTATTTT.